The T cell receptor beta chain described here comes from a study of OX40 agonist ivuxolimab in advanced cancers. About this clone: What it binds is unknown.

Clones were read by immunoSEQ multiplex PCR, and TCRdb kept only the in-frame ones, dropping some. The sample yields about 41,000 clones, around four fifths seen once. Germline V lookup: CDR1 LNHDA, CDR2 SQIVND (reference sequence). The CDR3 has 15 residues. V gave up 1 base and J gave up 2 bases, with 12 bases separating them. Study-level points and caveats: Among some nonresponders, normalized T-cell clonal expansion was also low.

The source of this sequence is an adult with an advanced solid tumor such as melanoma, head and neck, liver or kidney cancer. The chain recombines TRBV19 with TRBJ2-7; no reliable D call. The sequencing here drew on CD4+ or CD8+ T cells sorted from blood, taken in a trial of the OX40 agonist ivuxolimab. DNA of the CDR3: TGTGCCAGTAGTATAGGCGCAGTACCCCCCTACGAGCAGTACTTC. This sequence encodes CASSIGAVPPYEQYF.